The 22 T cell receptor beta chains presented below share a single source sample, sequenced in a study of cytomegalovirus exposure and HLA in healthy donors. Vbeta (60) and Jbeta (13) primers were used in the PCR. The protocol was immunoSEQ multiplex PCR, while the TCRdb copy is restricted to in-frame clones and leaves out a portion. The sample comprises about 100,000 clones, 81% of which are singletons, and roughly 4% rests with the top ten. Material: PBMCs. The receptors were gathered from a woman in her 70s in good health and CMV-seropositive.

The rearrangement links TRBV5-4 to TRBJ1-1, with D possibly matching TRBD1 (5 bases). The CDR3 has 18 amino acids. Trimming removed 4 bases from V and 1 base from J, with 23 bases in between. CDR1 is SGHNT and CDR2 is YYREEE in the germline V gene (reference sequence). The CDR3 DNA reads TGTGCCAGCAGCCCCGGCGGGGGGGGGAGCCCTGGGAACACTGAAGCTTTCTTT. Its protein is CASSPGGGGSPGNTEAFF.

The chain employs TRBV7-3 and TRBJ2-5; 14 bases are shared with TRBD2. CDR1 is SGHTA, CDR2 FQGTGA, per germline. V dropped 2 bases and J dropped 5; count of bases not matched to a gene: 1. This CDR3 contains 15 residues. The DNA for the CDR3 is TGTGCCAGCAGCTTAGGGACTAGCGGGAGCGAGACCCAGTACTTC. Translating it yields CASSLGTSGSETQYF.

This chain connects TRBV13 to TRBJ2-1, with 8 bases lining up with TRBD2. This CDR3 contains 16 residues. V was pared by 7 bases and J by 5 bases, with 13 bases of the junction left unmatched. The V gene's germline CDR1 is PRHDT and CDR2 FYEKMQ (reference sequence). The CDR3 region has the DNA TGTGCCAGCAATGCCGGGAGCGGGAGAGGGGACAATGAGCAGTTCTTC. This codes for CASNAGSGRGDNEQFF.

The gene calls are TRBV11-3 and TRBJ2-5; D call uncertain. Germline values: CDR1 SGHNT, CDR2 YENEEA. Trimming took 1 base from V and 2 from J, leaving 5 bases between them. The CDR3 has 13 amino acids. The CDR3 loop reads CASSLGRQETQYF. DNA for the CDR3: TGTGCCAGCAGCTTAGGCAGGCAAGAGACCCAGTACTTC.

The V call is TRBV7-2, the J call TRBJ2-1; 10 positions agree with TRBD2. V lost 6 bases to trimming and J lost 5 bases; unmatched junction nucleotides: 4. The CDR3 consists of 14 residues. Looked up from germline, CDR1 is SGHTA and CDR2 is FQGNSA. For the CDR3, the DNA is TGTGCCAGCAGAACTAGCGGGATAAACAATGAGCAGTTCTTC. Its translation is CASRTSGINNEQFF.

This clone was found once. The rearrangement joins TRBV18 to TRBJ2-3; 8 nucleotides match TRBD2. The CDR3 is 14 amino acids. With V trimmed by 3 bases and J by 3 bases, 2 bases remained unmatched. In germline, CDR1 is KGHSH, CDR2 LQKENI. CDR3 in DNA: TGTGCCAGCTCACCTAGCGGGATTACAGATACGCAGTATTTT. Translated, it gives CASSPSGITDTQYF.

This chain uses TRBV12-5 with TRBJ1-1; D not certain. The germline V and J ends were trimmed by 6 bases and 5 bases, with 13 bases remaining between them. The CDR3 sequence is 13 residues long. Germline V gives CDR1 LGHNT, CDR2 FRNRAP. In DNA form, the CDR3 reads TGTGCTAGTGGGTGGTTGGCGGGGACTGAAGCTTTCTTT. It specifies CASGWLAGTEAFF.

This clone was observed a handful of times. The rearrangement links TRBV14 to TRBJ1-4, with 8 bases that match TRBD1. CDR3 length equals 18 residues. CDR1 and CDR2 from the germline V gene are SGHDN and FVKESK. J gave up 3 bases and V 2 bases, and 11 bases lay outside the gene matches. Here the CDR3 DNA reads TGTGCCAGCAGCCAACTTGAGGGGACAGGTCTCTCTAATGAAAAACTGTTTTTT. It yields the protein CASSQLEGTGLSNEKLFF.

The chain uses TRBV9 and TRBJ2-5, with D unclear. The last part of the DNA fits TRBJ2-7 better; the J call may be wrong. CDR1 and CDR2 from the germline V gene are SGDLS and YYNGEE. This CDR3 is built from 16 residues. CDR3 coding DNA: TGTGCCAGCAGCGTGTCTGCCCTCTCCAGGTCCAACGAGCAGTACTTC. This gives the protein CASSVSALSRSNEQYF.

V is TRBV19 and J is TRBJ1-1; tentative D call: TRBD1 (6 bases). This CDR3 comprises 12 residues. V was shortened by 10 bases and J by 10 bases, with 19 bases between the two germline ends. Germline V gene sequence: CDR1 LNHDA, CDR2 SQIVND (reference sequence). The CDR3 spells CANPDSRLRAFF. The CDR3 DNA reads as TGTGCCAACCCGGACAGCCGGTTACGAGCTTTCTTT.

The rearrangement joins TRBV25-1 to TRBJ2-7; 7 bases agree with TRBD2. Germline trimming cut 1 base from V and 2 bases from J; bases unmatched to any gene: 2. This CDR3 has 14 amino acids. Germline lookup yields CDR1 MGHDK and CDR2 SYGVNS. DNA for the CDR3: TGTGCCAGCAGTGAATGGGGAGGGGCCTACGAGCAGTACTTC. Translated, it gives CASSEWGGAYEQYF.

The chain couples TRBV28 to TRBJ2-3; a possible D gene is TRBD1 (6 bases). The V end lost 3 bases, the J end lost 2 bases, and 12 bases lay between the germline ends. The CDR3 is 15 residues long. Germline CDR1 and CDR2: MDHEN and SYDVKM. CDR3 sequence (DNA): TGTGCCAGCAGTTTGGCAGGGGTCAACACAGATACGCAGTATTTT. Protein sequence: CASSLAGVNTDTQYF. The entire variable domain, with the rest obtained from reference TRBV28 and TRBJ2-3, is as follows: DVKVTQSSRYLVKRTGEKVFLECVQDMDHENMFWYRQDPGLGLRLIYFSYDVKMKEKGDIPEGYSVSREKKERFSLILESASTNQTSMYLCASSLAGVNTDTQYFGPGTRLTVL.

The genes are TRBV19 and TRBJ1-3; D is uncertain. Germline V gives CDR1 LNHDA, CDR2 SQIVND (reference sequence). The CDR3 runs 16 residues. V was trimmed by 0 bases and J by 0 bases, leaving 9 bases between them. CDR3 region: CASSIDYSSSGNTIYF. CDR3 DNA: TGTGCCAGTAGTATAGATTACAGCAGCTCTGGAAACACCATATATTTT.

The V and J genes are TRBV28 and TRBJ1-2; 12 nucleotides align to TRBD1. Germline lookup yields CDR1 MDHEN and CDR2 SYDVKM. After removal of 5 bases from V and 4 bases from J, the junction contained 5 bases not matched to a gene. The CDR3 has 15 amino acids. CDR3 region: CASSPGQGAGYGYTF. The CDR3 coding sequence is TGTGCCAGCAGTCCGGGACAGGGGGCGGGCTATGGCTACACCTTC.

A few counts support this clone. The chain recombines TRBV5-4 with TRBJ1-1; 9 bases map to TRBD1. The CDR3 is made up of 15 amino acids. The V and J ends lost 7 bases and 1 base, in that order; junction bases with no gene match: 8. Germline values: CDR1 SGHNT, CDR2 YYREEE (reference sequence). The CDR3 sequence: CASGSTGGRNTEAFF. The CDR3 bases are TGTGCCAGCGGATCCACAGGGGGCCGGAACACTGAAGCTTTCTTT.

The CDR3 bases are TGTGCCAGCAGTCCTTACAATGAGCAGTTCTTC. It translates to CASSPYNEQFF. V is TRBV2 and J is TRBJ2-1; D remains unclear. This CDR3 spans 11 amino acids. Per germline, CDR1 SNHLY and CDR2 FYNNEI. Trimming removed 5 bases at V and 4 bases at J, with 3 bases between.

This chain uses TRBV5-4 with TRBJ2-5; 10 bases fit TRBD2. With the DNA end fitting TRBJ2-7 better, the J assignment may be wrong. The CDR3 covers 16 residues. Germline lookup yields CDR1 SGHNT and CDR2 YYREEE (reference sequence). CDR3 loop: CASSAASSGRRDEQYF. The DNA for the CDR3 is TGTGCCAGCAGCGCTGCATCTAGCGGGAGACGGGACGAGCAGTACTTC.

V and J are TRBV6-5 and TRBJ1-1; D is possibly TRBD1 (6 bases). Between the trimmed V and J ends, which lost 2 bases and 1 base, there was a span of 11 bases. Germline V CDR1 and CDR2: MNHEY, SVGAGI. This CDR3 spans 15 amino acids. The CDR3 sequence is CASSYGDTSNTEAFF. In DNA, the CDR3 is TGTGCCAGCAGTTACGGGGACACCTCGAACACTGAAGCTTTCTTT.

This clone was picked up a small number of times. V gene TRBV6-5 combines with J gene TRBJ2-7; the D gene is possibly TRBD1 (5 bases). Trimming pared 5 bases from V and 2 bases from J, leaving 10 bases between. Germline assignment: CDR1 MNHEY and CDR2 SVGAGI. This CDR3 contains 13 residues. The CDR3 region is CASSAGSAYEQYF. The CDR3 DNA sequence: TGTGCCAGCAGTGCAGGGTCGGCCTACGAGCAGTACTTC.

The V call is TRBV15, the J call TRBJ2-7; the match to TRBD2 covers 11 bases. Germline V gives CDR1 LNHNV, CDR2 YYDKDF (reference sequence). The CDR3 extends over 17 amino acids. V shed 6 bases and J 2 bases; nucleotides not matched to a gene: 12. CDR3 in DNA: TGTGCCACCAGTCCCGGGCTAGCGGGAGGAAGGACCTACGAGCAGTACTTC. Protein product: CATSPGLAGGRTYEQYF.

This CDR3 is CASSLGVGQGVYNEQFF. In DNA, the CDR3 is TGCGCCAGCAGCTTGGGTGTTGGACAGGGGGTCTACAATGAGCAGTTCTTC. The V and J genes are TRBV5-1 and TRBJ2-1, with 10 bases fitting TRBD1. Per germline, CDR1 SGHRS and CDR2 YFSETQ. Unmatched junction bases numbered 6, after V lost 0 bases and J lost 3 bases. The CDR3 runs 17 residues.

This clone was seen only a few times. The chain couples TRBV5-1 to TRBJ2-3; TRBD2 agrees at 8 bases. V was pared by 5 bases and J by 4 bases, with 6 bases of the junction left unmatched. Per the germline V gene, CDR1 is SGHRS and CDR2 is YFSETQ. The CDR3 runs 14 residues. The CDR3: CASRRGGGADTQYF. CDR3 coding DNA: TGCGCCAGCAGACGGGGGGGCGGCGCAGATACGCAGTATTTT.